This passage covers 25 T cell receptor beta chains from one sample sequenced in a study of blood T cell repertoires in COVID-19. Profiling relied on immunoSEQ multiplex PCR, and the TCRdb table lists in-frame clones only, not all of them. The sample carries 200,000 to 250,000 clones, about 82% recorded once. Material for sequencing was peripheral blood. Every receptor here comes from a woman of 80 years or more with acute or convalescent COVID-19.

The J gene is TRBJ2-3, the V gene TRBV12-3 or TRBV12-4; D gene unclear. The germline V and J ends were trimmed by 3 bases and 0 bases, with 4 bases remaining between them. CDR3 length: 13 amino acids. In DNA, the CDR3 is TGTGCCAGCAGTTTCAGTAGCACAGATACGCAGTATTTT. Protein product: CASSFSSTDTQYF.

The chain recombines TRBV23-1 with TRBJ1-3, with TRBD1 matching 7 bases. TRBV23-1 belongs to the ORF category, with a function that is uncertain. The CDR3 has 17 amino acids. V shed 3 bases, J shed 0 bases, and the junction held 8 bases outside the gene matches. This CDR3 is CASSHAGTDFSGNTIYF. For the CDR3, the DNA is TGCGCCAGCAGTCACGCTGGGACAGACTTCTCTGGAAACACCATATATTTT.

V usage is TRBV7-2 and J usage is TRBJ2-3, with D possibly TRBD1 on 6 matching bases. CDR1 is SGHTA, CDR2 FQGNSA, per germline. The V end lost 3 bases, the J end lost 2 bases, and 12 bases lay between the germline ends. The CDR3 loop spans 15 amino acids. The CDR3 DNA sequence: TGTGCCAGCAGCTTGGGGGCTACTTCCACAGATACGCAGTATTTT. As protein: CASSLGATSTDTQYF.

The chain employs TRBV7-9 and TRBJ2-7, with TRBD2 identical over 7 bases. CDR1 and CDR2 (germline): SEHNR, FQNEAQ (reference sequence). This CDR3 contains 14 residues. J gave up 3 bases and V 2 bases, and 4 bases lay outside the gene matches. The CDR3 reads CASSLSSGGYEQYF. The CDR3 DNA reads as TGTGCCAGCAGCTTATCCTCGGGGGGCTACGAGCAGTACTTC.

CDR3 coding DNA: TGTGCCACCAGTGATGATGGGGCACTGGACAGGGATAGGGAGACCCAGTACTTC. It translates to CATSDDGALDRDRETQYF. The chain joins TRBV24-1 to TRBJ2-5; TRBD1 aligns across 8 bases. The J segment lost 5 bases and the V segment lost 3 bases, leaving 16 bases of the junction unmatched. The CDR3 is made up of 18 amino acids. Germline V gives CDR1 KGHDR, CDR2 SFDVKD.

The chain carries TRBV21-1 and TRBJ2-1; the DNA was not compared with TRBD2, the D call given in the table. TRBV21-1 is classified as a pseudogene. The CDR3 contains 16 residues. CDR3 sequence: CASSTLRKRGYNEQFF. The CDR3 DNA is TGTGCCAGCAGCACCCTGCGGAAGCGGGGTTACAATGAGCAGTTCTTC.

The chain uses TRBV29-1 and TRBJ1-5, with D unclear. Germline CDR1 reads SQVTM; CDR2 reads ANQGSEA. Trimming shortened V by 6 bases and J by 5 bases, and 14 bases separated the two germline ends. The CDR3 spans 13 residues. The CDR3 sequence is CSVTPGVDQPQHF. The CDR3 DNA follows: TGCAGCGTGACCCCGGGAGTCGATCAGCCCCAGCATTTT. The entire variable domain, with the rest obtained from reference TRBV29-1 and TRBJ1-5, is as follows: SAVISQKPSRDICQRGTSLTIQCQVDSQVTMMFWYRQQPGQSLTLIATANQGSEATYESGFVIDKFPISRPNLTFSTLTVSNMSPEDSSIYLCSVTPGVDQPQHFGDGTRLSIL.

This clone has just a few counts. The rearrangement joins TRBV12-5 to TRBJ1-5; a weak D match, TRBD1 (6 bases). V was cut by 1 base and J by 7 bases, with 20 bases left in between. In germline, CDR1 is LGHNT, CDR2 FRNRAP. The CDR3 is 17 amino acids. The CDR3 DNA sequence: TGTGCTAGTGGTTTGGCGACTCTTGGGGGGGCCTGGCAGCCCCAGCATTTT. This codes for CASGLATLGGAWQPQHF. The variable domain in full, completed from reference TRBV12-5 and TRBJ1-5, reads DARVTQTPRHKVTEMGQEVTMRCQPILGHNTVFWYRQTMMQGLELLAYFRNRAPLDDSGMPKDRFSAEMPDATLATLKIQPSEPRDSAVYFCASGLATLGGAWQPQHFGDGTRLSIL.

The rearrangement joins TRBV7-3 to TRBJ1-1; no clear D gene. Germline CDR1 reads SGHTA; CDR2 reads FQGTGA. The length of the CDR3 is 15 residues. V was cut by 2 bases and J by 1 base, with 11 bases left in between. The CDR3 here is CASSLAGFGNTEAFF. CDR3 in DNA: TGTGCCAGCAGCTTAGCGGGGTTCGGGAACACTGAAGCTTTCTTT.

J is TRBJ2-1 and V is TRBV5-5; 9 nucleotides align to TRBD2. V gave up 1 base and J gave up 9 bases; unmatched junction bases: 5. The V gene's germline CDR1 is SGHKS and CDR2 YYEKEE (reference sequence). This CDR3 has 14 residues. CDR3 loop: CASSLSGRLVEQFF. The DNA of the CDR3 is TGTGCCAGCAGCTTGAGCGGGAGGTTGGTTGAGCAGTTCTTC.

The genes are TRBV5-1 and TRBJ2-2; 12 nucleotides align to TRBD2. Germline V gives CDR1 SGHRS, CDR2 YFSETQ. The CDR3 is 19 residues long. Unmatched junction bases numbered 14, after V lost 4 bases and J lost 4 bases. Here the CDR3 DNA reads TGCGCCAGCAGCCCTGGCCTACTAGCGGGGGGCCAGCGCACCGGGGAGCTGTTTTTT. This sequence encodes CASSPGLLAGGQRTGELFF.

V usage is TRBV11-2 and J usage is TRBJ2-7; perhaps TRBD2 as D (5 bases). Germline V gene sequence: CDR1 SGHAT, CDR2 FQNNGV. This CDR3 comprises 15 residues. Trimming removed 5 bases at V and 2 bases at J, with 16 bases between. In DNA form, the CDR3 reads TGTGCCAGCAGCCAATCAGAGGGAAAAGCCTACGAGCAGTACTTC. This translates into CASSQSEGKAYEQYF.

This clone showed up just a few times. The gene calls are TRBV6-5 and TRBJ2-2; maybe TRBD1 (5 bases). The CDR3 loop spans 15 amino acids. The germline V gene has CDR1 MNHEY and CDR2 SVGAGI. With 6 bases removed from V and 0 bases from J, the gap between germline ends came to 11 bases. The CDR3 reads CASRTGYTNTGELFF. The CDR3 nucleotides read TGTGCCAGCAGAACAGGATACACGAACACCGGGGAGCTGTTTTTT.

The V and J genes are TRBV6-2 or TRBV6-3 and TRBJ1-5; TRBD1 matches 9 bases. The CDR3 covers 20 residues. Germline V gives CDR1 MNHEY, CDR2 SVGEGT. Trimming at V came to 1 base and at J to 2 bases, leaving 15 bases not matched to a gene. CDR3 sequence (DNA): TGTGCCAGCAGTTACTTGGTTTGGGACAGGGCGGATCGGGGCAATCAGCCCCAGCATTTT. This translates into CASSYLVWDRADRGNQPQHF.

V gene TRBV6-4 combines with J gene TRBJ2-3; 8 bases map to TRBD2. V dropped 2 bases and J dropped 12; count of bases not matched to a gene: 10. Germline V CDR1 and CDR2: MRHNA, SNTAGT. This CDR3 has 14 residues. DNA of the CDR3: TGTGCCAGCAGTGACGGTAGCGGGAATAGGAAACAGTATTTT. It encodes CASSDGSGNRKQYF.

The V and J genes are TRBV24-1 and TRBJ1-6; D is undetermined. This CDR3 is built from 19 residues. Trimming left V 9 bases short and J 7 bases short, with 30 bases between. CDR1 is KGHDR, CDR2 SFDVKD, per germline. This chain's CDR3 is CATPVGKAAEKFENSPLHF. The CDR3 DNA sequence: TGTGCCACCCCGGTCGGGAAAGCGGCTGAGAAGTTCGAGAATTCACCCCTCCACTTT.

This clone was observed a few times. The chain couples TRBV20-1 to TRBJ1-2; no clear D gene. The length of the CDR3 is 11 residues. Trimming removed 3 bases at V and 6 bases at J, with 8 bases between. Germline loops: CDR1 DFQATT, CDR2 SNEGSKA (reference sequence). CDR3 nucleotide sequence: TGCAGTGCTAGCGAGGTCAATGGCTACACCTTC. Translated: CSASEVNGYTF.

This clone was picked up one time. V gene TRBV19 combines with J gene TRBJ1-1, with 11 bases fitting TRBD1. V lost 3 bases to trimming and J lost 4 bases; unmatched junction nucleotides: 4. Germline V gene data show CDR1 as LNHDA and CDR2 as SQIVND (reference sequence). CDR3 length: 15 residues. For the CDR3, the DNA is TGTGCCAGTAGTATCGGGACAGGGGGGGCCACTGAAGCTTTCTTT. This translates into CASSIGTGGATEAFF.

This rearrangement joins TRBV2 to TRBJ2-3; 13 nucleotides line up with TRBD2. V dropped 7 bases and J dropped 5; count of bases not matched to a gene: 6. Germline CDR1 is SNHLY and CDR2 is FYNNEI. The length of the CDR3 is 15 residues. DNA for the CDR3: TGTGCCAGCAATGGACTAGCGGGAGTGATAGATACGCAGTATTTT. Its protein product is CASNGLAGVIDTQYF.

The gene calls are TRBV4-1 and TRBJ2-7; 13 bases align to TRBD2. Germline V CDR1 and CDR2: MGHRA, YSYEKL. The J segment lost 5 bases and the V segment lost 0 bases, leaving 19 bases of the junction unmatched. The CDR3 sequence is 21 residues long. CDR3 nucleotides: TGCGCCAGCAGCCAAGAGCCCCCGATTAGGAGGACTAGCGGGAGCAGGCACGAGCAGTACTTC. This codes for CASSQEPPIRRTSGSRHEQYF.

This chain uses TRBV27 with TRBJ1-2, with 7 bases that match TRBD1. The junction had 3 bases not matched to a gene; V was cut back by 6 bases and J by 5 bases. CDR3 length equals 12 residues. Germline CDR1 and CDR2: MNHEY and SMNVEV (reference sequence). The CDR3 here is CASRDRHYGYTF. CDR3 DNA: TGTGCCAGCAGGGACAGGCATTATGGCTACACCTTC.

The V and J genes are TRBV7-8 and TRBJ2-1; 9 bases map to TRBD2. V gave up 3 bases and J gave up 0 bases; unmatched junction bases: 6. Germline values: CDR1 SGHVS, CDR2 FQNEAQ. The CDR3 length is 17 residues. The CDR3 coding sequence is TGTGCCAGCAGCTTCCGCGGGGGGGCGAGCTCCTACAATGAGCAGTTCTTC. Its translation: CASSFRGGASSYNEQFF.

The V and J genes are TRBV19 and TRBJ2-5, with 16 bases that match TRBD2. Germline assignment: CDR1 LNHDA and CDR2 SQIVND (reference sequence). The CDR3 loop spans 17 amino acids. With 4 bases clipped from V and 5 bases from J, the junction kept 7 bases outside the gene matches. The CDR3 bases are TGTGCCAGTAGTAGGGGACTAGCGGGAGGGCCTGGGGAGACCCAGTACTTC. Translated, it gives CASSRGLAGGPGETQYF. The whole variable domain, filled in from reference TRBV19 and TRBJ2-5, reads DGGITQSPKYLFRKEGQNVTLSCEQNLNHDAMYWYRQDPGQGLRLIYYSQIVNDFQKGDIAEGYSVSREKKESFPLTVTSAQKNPTAFYLCASSRGLAGGPGETQYFGPGTRLLVL.

The rearrangement joins TRBV3-1 (or the pseudogene TRBV3-2) to TRBJ2-7; 7 positions match TRBD2. The germline gives CDR1 LGHDT, CDR2 YNNKEL (reference sequence). The CDR3 has 15 residues. With 5 bases clipped from V and 5 bases from J, the junction kept 12 bases outside the gene matches. The chain's CDR3 is CASSKLSGAFHEQYF. The CDR3 bases are TGTGCCAGCAGCAAACTCAGCGGGGCCTTCCACGAGCAGTACTTC.

CDR3 protein: CASSYPDNQETQYF. The CDR3, as DNA: TGTGCCAGCAGTTACCCGGACAACCAAGAGACCCAGTACTTC. The rearrangement uses TRBV6-2 or TRBV6-3 and TRBJ2-5; perhaps TRBD1 as D (5 bases). CDR3 length equals 14 residues. V gave up 2 bases and J gave up 0 bases, with 7 bases separating them. The germline CDR1 and CDR2 sequences are MNHEY and SVGEGT.